Below are 10 T cell receptor beta chains sequenced from a single sample in a study of cytomegalovirus exposure and HLA in healthy donors. 60 Vbeta and 13 Jbeta primers were used in PCR. Assay used: immunoSEQ multiplex PCR; TCRdb lists only in-frame clones, some missing. The sample consists of 110,000 or so clones, 76% of them appearing once. Sequencing used PBMCs. The receptors here all came from a man between 45 and 60 years old in good health and CMV-seropositive.

This sequence joins TRBV5-6 and TRBJ2-2; 7 nucleotides match TRBD2. The CDR3 contains 16 residues. V shed 3 bases and J 4 bases; nucleotides not matched to a gene: 9. Germline V CDR1 and CDR2: SGHDT, YYEEEE. The CDR3 loop reads CASSSSLAVITGELFF. The CDR3 nucleotides are TGTGCCAGCAGCTCCTCGCTAGCGGTGATCACCGGGGAGCTGTTTTTT.

This clone occurred many times. The chain joins TRBV4-1 to TRBJ1-3; 10 bases fit TRBD1. V shed 4 bases, J shed 0 bases, and the junction held 9 bases outside the gene matches. CDR3 length: 18 amino acids. Germline values: CDR1 MGHRA, CDR2 YSYEKL. This CDR3 is CASSPGTGAYSSGNTIYF. The CDR3 DNA follows: TGCGCCAGCAGCCCCGGGACAGGGGCCTACAGCTCTGGAAACACCATATATTTT.

The chain combines TRBV2 with TRBJ2-2, with TRBD2 matching 10 bases. V was clipped by 10 bases and J by 6 bases; unmatched bases: 8. This CDR3 region has 14 residues. The V gene's germline CDR1 is SNHLY and CDR2 FYNNEI. CDR3 sequence (DNA): TGTGCCACCAGGGGGACTAGCGTCTCCGGGGAGCTGTTTTTT. As protein: CATRGTSVSGELFF.

V usage is TRBV11-2 and J usage is TRBJ1-2, with TRBD1 matching 8 bases. The germline V gene encodes CDR1 SGHAT and CDR2 FQNNGV. Germline trimming cut 5 bases from V and 5 bases from J; bases unmatched to any gene: 7. The CDR3 consists of 14 residues. In nucleotides, the CDR3 is TGTGCCAGCAGCCCTGGGCAGGGGGCTTATGGCTACACCTTC. Its protein product is CASSPGQGAYGYTF.

The count of this clone is one. The gene calls are TRBV6-5 and TRBJ1-6, with TRBD1 matching 9 bases. Germline CDR1 is MNHEY and CDR2 is SVGAGI. The CDR3 is 15 residues long. Trimming at V came to 5 bases and at J to 6 bases, leaving 5 bases not matched to a gene. The CDR3 coding sequence is TGTGCCAGCAGTACCTGGACAGGGGTTAATTCACCCCTCCACTTT. It codes for CASSTWTGVNSPLHF.

The chain uses TRBV5-5 and TRBJ1-1, with unresolved D. From germline, CDR1 is SGHKS and CDR2 YYEKEE (reference sequence). The CDR3 spans 16 residues. Trimming removed 4 bases at V and 0 bases at J, with 16 bases between. CDR3: CASSRRADTMNTEAFF. The CDR3, as DNA: TGTGCCAGCAGCCGTCGTGCCGATACAATGAACACTGAAGCTTTCTTT.

The gene calls are TRBV19 and TRBJ1-3; no reliable D call. V shed 7 bases and J shed 0 bases, with 10 bases lying between them. The CDR3 has 14 amino acids. From germline, CDR1 is LNHDA and CDR2 SQIVND (reference sequence). The CDR3 loop reads CASTLLNSGNTIYF. The DNA for the CDR3 is TGTGCCAGTACCTTACTAAACTCTGGAAACACCATATATTTT.

The chain combines TRBV11-2 with TRBJ1-2; 8 nucleotides match TRBD1. CDR3 length: 16 residues. Trimming cost V 5 bases and J 1 base; bases outside gene matches: 9. Per the germline V gene, CDR1 is SGHAT and CDR2 is FQNNGV. DNA of the CDR3: TGTGCCAGCAGCGTCGGACAGGGATGGTTTAACTATGGCTACACCTTC. It yields the protein CASSVGQGWFNYGYTF. The full variable domain, its missing parts supplied by reference TRBV11-2 and TRBJ1-2, is EAGVAQSPRYKIIEKRQSVAFWCNPISGHATLYWYQQILGQGPKLLIQFQNNGVVDDSQLPKDRFSAERLKGVDSTLKIQPAKLEDSAVYLCASSVGQGWFNYGYTFGSGTRLTVV.

The chain couples TRBV7-2 to TRBJ1-5; no reliable D call. Germline V gives CDR1 SGHTA, CDR2 FQGNSA. The CDR3 consists of 13 residues. V lost 6 bases to trimming and J lost 4 bases, with 10 bases between them. The CDR3 region is CASSPPGNQPQHF. In nucleotides, the CDR3 is TGTGCCAGCAGTCCCCCGGGGAATCAGCCCCAGCATTTT.

This sequence joins TRBV6-5 and TRBJ1-1, with no clear D. Germline V lookup: CDR1 MNHEY, CDR2 SVGAGI. The CDR3 has 14 amino acids. Trimming pared 4 bases from V and 0 bases from J, leaving 9 bases between. The CDR3 bases are TGTGCCAGCAGTTTAAGCGGCATGAACACTGAAGCTTTCTTT. Translating gives CASSLSGMNTEAFF.